The 30 T cell receptor beta chains below all came from one sample that was sequenced in a study of identical twins. TCRdb ran MiXCR on the 5' RACE reads and lists one entry per CDR3 protein. Of hundreds of thousands of distinct CDR3 sequences listed, over 9% were seen once; the top ten hold around 1.5%. This same sample was also taken into another study, of yellow fever vaccine responses in identical twins.

The sample consisted of PBMCs. The receptors come from a woman aged 18-35 years in good health.

The chain combines TRBV18 with TRBJ2-1; D is unresolved. Germline assignment: CDR1 KGHSH and CDR2 LQKENI. The CDR3 totals 13 residues. V was trimmed by 6 bases and J by 10 bases, leaving 16 bases between them. The CDR3 DNA is TGTGCCAGCTCGTCCTACAGAGCGCAAGAGCAGTTCTTC. It encodes CASSSYRAQEQFF.

The V call is TRBV9, the J call TRBJ2-1; D ambiguous. The CDR3 spans 16 residues. V was cut by 0 bases and J by 5 bases, with 15 bases left in between. Germline-derived CDR1 and CDR2 are SGDLS and YYNGEE. CDR3 region: CASSVEGRMDHNEQFF. Here the CDR3 DNA reads TGTGCCAGCAGCGTAGAGGGTAGAATGGACCACAATGAGCAGTTCTTC.

The rearrangement joins TRBV7-9 to TRBJ1-3; D might be TRBD1 (5 bases). CDR1 is SEHNR, CDR2 FQNEAQ, per germline (reference sequence). V was clipped by 3 bases and J by 4 bases, with 13 bases between them. The CDR3 runs 15 residues. In DNA form, the CDR3 reads TGTGCCAGCAGCTTCAGGGCTACGGGAGGAAACACCATATATTTT. Protein product: CASSFRATGGNTIYF.

The rearrangement joins TRBV24-1 to TRBJ1-2, with TRBD1 as a possible D gene (5 bases). In germline, CDR1 is KGHDR, CDR2 SFDVKD. The CDR3 length is 13 residues. With 7 bases removed from V and 6 bases from J, the gap between germline ends came to 14 bases. The CDR3 DNA follows: TGTGCCACCAGCGGCACGGGACGGAATGGCTACACCTTC. Translating it yields CATSGTGRNGYTF.

The chain carries TRBV12-3 or TRBV12-4 and TRBJ2-7; D is unclear. V was cut by 3 bases and J by 0 bases, with 9 bases left in between. This CDR3 is 14 amino acids long. The DNA of the CDR3 is TGTGCCAGCAGTTTGAACAGACGCTCCTACGAGCAGTACTTC. It encodes CASSLNRRSYEQYF.

This clonotype occurred a few times. The genes are TRBV11-2 and TRBJ2-7; possibly TRBD1 for D (6 bases). The CDR3 totals 15 residues. V dropped 5 bases and J dropped 1 base, with 15 bases sitting between them. Germline CDR1 SGHAT, CDR2 FQNNGV. The CDR3 DNA sequence: TGTGCCAGCAGCGAACAGGGTTATATTTCCTACGAGCAGTACTTC. It yields the protein CASSEQGYISYEQYF. The complete variable domain, with remaining parts taken from reference TRBV11-2 and TRBJ2-7, reads EAGVAQSPRYKIIEKRQSVAFWCNPISGHATLYWYQQILGQGPKLLIQFQNNGVVDDSQLPKDRFSAERLKGVDSTLKIQPAKLEDSAVYLCASSEQGYISYEQYFGPGTRLTVT.

J is TRBJ2-3 and V is TRBV11-3; 9 nucleotides match TRBD1. The junction had 6 bases not matched to a gene; V was cut back by 8 bases and J by 3 bases. CDR1 and CDR2 (germline): SGHNT, YENEEA. The CDR3 spans 14 residues. CDR3 in DNA: TGTGCCAGCGAGGACAGGGGTGGTACAGATACGCAGTATTTT. It codes for CASEDRGGTDTQYF.

This clonotype was detected many times. V gene TRBV3-1 combines with J gene TRBJ2-1; maybe TRBD1 (5 bases). Trimming stripped 2 bases from V and 0 bases from J, with 8 bases between. This CDR3 contains 15 residues. Germline loops: CDR1 LGHDT, CDR2 YNNKEL (reference sequence). The CDR3 reads CASSQLGPSYNEQFF. The CDR3 coding sequence is TGTGCCAGCAGCCAACTGGGGCCCTCCTACAATGAGCAGTTCTTC.

The V and J genes are TRBV25-1 and TRBJ2-3; D is tentatively TRBD1 or TRBD2 (5 bases each). This CDR3 region has 18 residues. V lost 2 bases, J lost 2 bases, and 20 bases lay in between. Germline V gene lookup returns CDR1 MGHDK and CDR2 SYGVNS. The CDR3 is CASSELSVGGSSTDTQYF. For the CDR3, the DNA is TGTGCCAGCAGTGAACTCTCTGTTGGGGGATCCTCCACAGATACGCAGTATTTT.

The chain employs TRBV7-2 and TRBJ2-1; D is undetermined. Trimming cost V 4 bases and J 12 bases, with 19 bases left between them. The germline CDR1 and CDR2 sequences are SGHTA and FQGNSA. This CDR3 contains 14 residues. CDR3 DNA sequence: TGTGCCAGCAGCTACAGTTCGGTGTCTGAGCGGCAGTTCTTC. Residues: CASSYSSVSERQFF.

The V call is TRBV7-9, the J call TRBJ2-7; D is possibly TRBD1 (5 bases). This CDR3 comprises 13 residues. Germline CDR1 SEHNR, CDR2 FQNEAQ (reference sequence). Trimming pared 5 bases from V and 3 bases from J, leaving 11 bases between. The CDR3, as DNA: TGTGCCAGCAGCAAATCACAGGACTACGAGCAGTACTTC. Translating gives CASSKSQDYEQYF.

The sample holds many counts of this clonotype. This sequence joins TRBV6-5 and TRBJ2-1; 8 positions agree with TRBD2. Germline V gene data show CDR1 as MNHEY and CDR2 as SVGAGI. Trimming removed 2 bases from V and 6 bases from J; junction bases left unmatched: 3. This CDR3 is built from 14 residues. Here the CDR3 reads CASSYRLAGNEQFF. The CDR3 nucleotides read TGTGCCAGCAGTTACCGGCTAGCGGGCAATGAGCAGTTCTTC.

This clonotype was found many times. The rearrangement uses TRBV7-8 and TRBJ2-1; D is unclear. The CDR3 is made up of 14 amino acids. Deletions cut 5 bases from V and 4 bases from J, with 12 bases between. Germline assignment: CDR1 SGHVS and CDR2 FQNEAQ. Here the CDR3 DNA reads TGTGCCAGCAGCACCTCCGACTCGTACAATGAGCAGTTCTTC. Its translation is CASSTSDSYNEQFF.

The sample holds many counts of this clonotype. The chain uses TRBV12-3 or TRBV12-4 and TRBJ2-5; 11 nucleotides agree with TRBD2. Trimming took 3 bases from V and 5 from J; bases not matched to a gene: 8. CDR3 length: 16 residues. The CDR3 here is CASSFLSGGAGETQYF. CDR3 DNA sequence: TGTGCCAGCAGTTTCCTTAGCGGGGGGGCCGGGGAGACCCAGTACTTC.

This clonotype was detected only a few times. This rearrangement joins TRBV15 to TRBJ1-5; no reliable D call. This CDR3 has 14 amino acids. Trimming took off 0 bases at V and 7 bases at J, with 10 bases between the two ends. Germline CDR1 reads LNHNV; CDR2 reads YYDKDF (reference sequence). The CDR3 coding sequence is TGTGCCACCAGCAGAGATTTGGAGAACCAGCCCCAGCATTTT. This sequence encodes CATSRDLENQPQHF. Looking up the rest from reference TRBV15 and TRBJ1-5 gives the full variable domain: DAMVIQNPRYQVTQFGKPVTLSCSQTLNHNVMYWYQQKSSQAPKLLFHYYDKDFNNEADTPDNFQSRRPNTSFCFLDIRSPGLGDTAMYLCATSRDLENQPQHFGDGTRLSIL.

This clonotype was observed a few times. The chain joins TRBV27 to TRBJ1-2; 8 bases align to TRBD1. The germline V gene encodes CDR1 MNHEY and CDR2 SMNVEV (reference sequence). This CDR3 spans 15 amino acids. V shed 7 bases and J 2 bases; nucleotides not matched to a gene: 9. CDR3 in DNA: TGTGCCAGCACCGAGACAGGGGTACCGAACTATGGCTACACCTTC. Its translation: CASTETGVPNYGYTF.

This chain connects TRBV12-3 or TRBV12-4 to TRBJ2-1; TRBD2 matches at 11 bases. The CDR3 runs 15 residues. Losses at the gene ends were 4 bases for V and 6 bases for J; bases not matched to a gene: 5. The CDR3 region has the DNA TGTGCCAGCAGTTCCTCGACTAGCGGGGTCAATGAGCAGTTCTTC. Translated: CASSSSTSGVNEQFF.

This sequence joins TRBV5-1 and TRBJ1-4; no definite D call. The CDR3 is 14 residues long. Per the germline V gene, CDR1 is SGHRS and CDR2 is YFSETQ. Trimming shortened V by 4 bases and J by 7 bases, and 14 bases separated the two germline ends. The CDR3 sequence: CASSLNRGSEKLFF. The DNA for the CDR3 is TGCGCCAGCAGCCTAAACAGAGGGAGTGAAAAACTGTTTTTT.

This clonotype was recorded at least ten times. V gene TRBV15 combines with J gene TRBJ2-1; the D gene is possibly TRBD1 (5 bases). Germline loops: CDR1 LNHNV, CDR2 YYDKDF (reference sequence). The CDR3 totals 14 residues. Trimming shortened V by 6 bases and J by 0 bases, and 9 bases separated the two germline ends. CDR3 sequence (DNA): TGTGCCACCAGGCAGGGAAGCTCCTACAATGAGCAGTTCTTC. Translated, it gives CATRQGSSYNEQFF.

The gene calls are TRBV11-3 and TRBJ2-2; 7 bases match TRBD2. After removal of 3 bases from V and 4 bases from J, the junction contained 5 bases not matched to a gene. Per the germline V gene, CDR1 is SGHNT and CDR2 is YENEEA. The CDR3 sequence is 15 residues long. In DNA, the CDR3 is TGTGCCAGCAGCTTCGGGGGGTCCAGCACCGGGGAGCTGTTTTTT. Protein sequence: CASSFGGSSTGELFF. The full variable domain, with the rest looked up from reference TRBV11-3 and TRBJ2-2, is EAGVVQSPRYKIIEKKQPVAFWCNPISGHNTLYWYLQNLGQGPELLIRYENEEAVDDSQLPKDRFSAERLKGVDSTLKIQPAELGDSAVYLCASSFGGSSTGELFFGEGSRLTVL.

The genes are TRBV24-1 and TRBJ1-4, with 10 nucleotides matching TRBD1. There are 16 residues in the CDR3. V lost 3 bases to trimming and J lost 7 bases; unmatched junction nucleotides: 7. The germline CDR1 and CDR2 sequences are KGHDR and SFDVKD. The DNA of the CDR3 is TGTGCCACCAGTGATGCATCCGGGACAGGGGTTGAAAAACTGTTTTTT. Translating gives CATSDASGTGVEKLFF.

The genes are TRBV2 and TRBJ1-2; TRBD1 might be the D (6 bases). The germline gives CDR1 SNHLY, CDR2 FYNNEI. This CDR3 contains 13 residues. V shed 6 bases and J shed 1 base, with 9 bases lying between them. The CDR3 region has the DNA TGTGCCAGCAGACCGGACAGTAACTATGGCTACACCTTC. Protein product: CASRPDSNYGYTF.

This clonotype was detected a few times. The chain is built from TRBV24-1 and TRBJ2-1, with D tentatively TRBD2 (5 bases). The CDR3 runs to 14 residues. The germline V and J ends were trimmed by 10 bases and 0 bases, with 12 bases remaining between them. In germline, CDR1 is KGHDR, CDR2 SFDVKD. The chain's CDR3 is CATGRSGSYNEQFF. The DNA for the CDR3 is TGTGCCACTGGCCGGAGCGGCTCCTACAATGAGCAGTTCTTC.

The CDR3 region has the DNA TGCGCCAGCAGCCAAGGTTACGACACCGAGCAGTACTTC. It is translated as CASSQGYDTEQYF. The rearrangement links TRBV4-1 to TRBJ2-7; no definite D call. Per germline, CDR1 MGHRA and CDR2 YSYEKL. The CDR3 length is 13 residues. V was cut by 1 base and J by 6 bases, with 10 bases left in between.

This clonotype appeared a few times. The V call is TRBV4-1, the J call TRBJ2-3; D perhaps matches TRBD2 (5 bases). Trimming left V 3 bases short and J 0 bases short, with 16 bases between. This CDR3 comprises 17 residues. Germline V gene sequence: CDR1 MGHRA, CDR2 YSYEKL. The CDR3 reads CASSQTIPFTSTDTQYF. The DNA of the CDR3 is TGCGCCAGCAGCCAGACTATACCGTTTACTAGCACAGATACGCAGTATTTT.

The chain joins TRBV24-1 to TRBJ2-1; possibly TRBD2 for D (7 bases). The germline V and J ends were trimmed by 3 bases and 8 bases, with 13 bases remaining between them. CDR1 and CDR2 (germline): KGHDR, SFDVKD. The CDR3 extends over 14 amino acids. The CDR3 protein is CATSDGGGADEQFF. CDR3 DNA: TGTGCCACCAGTGATGGTGGGGGGGCCGATGAGCAGTTCTTC.

This chain uses TRBV28 with TRBJ1-4; 8 nucleotides align to TRBD1. Germline V gene lookup returns CDR1 MDHEN and CDR2 SYDVKM. Trimming at V came to 2 bases and at J to 0 bases, leaving 8 bases not matched to a gene. This CDR3 is 18 amino acids long. CDR3 sequence (DNA): TGTGCCAGCAGTTTAAGCCTGACAGGGGCATCAACTAATGAAAAACTGTTTTTT. This encodes CASSLSLTGASTNEKLFF. Complete variable domain (other parts from reference TRBV28 and TRBJ1-4): DVKVTQSSRYLVKRTGEKVFLECVQDMDHENMFWYRQDPGLGLRLIYFSYDVKMKEKGDIPEGYSVSREKKERFSLILESASTNQTSMYLCASSLSLTGASTNEKLFFGSGTQLSVL.

With respect to this clonotype: One end of the junction fails to match germline, which may point to a read error. The chain joins TRBV20-1 to TRBJ2-1; TRBD2 agrees at 8 bases. The CDR3 sequence is 16 residues long. Germline loops: CDR1 DFQATT, CDR2 SNEGSKA (reference sequence). The CDR3 coding sequence is TGCTGTGCTAGAGATAAAGCCGGGGGGGCCTTCAATGAGCAGTTCTTC. Translation gives CCARDKAGGAFNEQFF.

This clonotype was seen only a few times. The genes are TRBV6-2 or TRBV6-3 and TRBJ2-1; the D gene is possibly TRBD2 (6 bases). In germline, CDR1 is MNHEY, CDR2 SVGEGT. V lost 2 bases and J 4 bases, leaving 15 bases between the germline ends. The length of the CDR3 is 16 residues. CDR3 amino acids: CASSYGSTRYYNEQFF. CDR3 nucleotide sequence: TGTGCCAGCAGTTACGGGTCGACTAGATATTACAATGAGCAGTTCTTC.

This clonotype occurred many times. CDR3 amino acids: CASRQGGDTEAFF. CDR3 DNA: TGCGCCAGCAGGCAGGGGGGGGACACTGAAGCTTTCTTT. V is TRBV5-1 and J is TRBJ1-1; 7 nucleotides match TRBD1. Looked up from germline, CDR1 is SGHRS and CDR2 is YFSETQ. The CDR3 sequence is 13 residues long. V trimming: 5 bases; J trimming: 3 bases; junction bases outside the gene matches: 4.